These 12 T cell receptor beta chains share one sample of origin, sequenced in a study of T cells in Graves' hyperthyroidism and ophthalmopathy. TCR beta CDR3 region amplification was performed from RNA transcripts. The study used the HTBI primer set for a first-round RT-PCR of the TCR CDR3. TCRdb passed the multiplex PCR reads through MiXCR, listing each CDR3 protein once. The profile covers hundreds of thousands of distinct CDR3 sequences, with about 17% appearing a single time and roughly 17% taken by the ten largest. The specimen sequenced was blood. The origin of the receptors is a woman between 50 and 59 years old with Graves' hyperthyroidism that later progressed to Graves' ophthalmopathy.

This clonotype was seen only a few times. The rearrangement uses TRBV20-1 and TRBJ2-2, with a tentative D call TRBD2 (5 bases). The CDR3 totals 12 residues. Germline assignment: CDR1 DFQATT and CDR2 SNEGSKA (reference sequence). The V gene lost 6 bases and the J gene lost 5 bases, with 10 bases spanning the gap. In DNA form, the CDR3 reads TGCAGTGCGTGGACTGGTACCGGGGAGCTGTTTTTT. Protein product: CSAWTGTGELFF.

This clonotype was counted only a few times. The CDR3 DNA follows: TGTGCCAGCAGCAAAGGGGCAGGTGTTGGGGGCTACACCTTC. Its translation is CASSKGAGVGGYTF. The V and J genes are TRBV7-9 and TRBJ1-2; D may be TRBD1 (5 bases). V was clipped by 5 bases and J by 8 bases, with 18 bases between them. Germline CDR1 and CDR2: SEHNR and FQNEAQ (reference sequence). The CDR3 has 14 residues.

This clonotype came up many times. The V call is TRBV6-1, the J call TRBJ1-5, with TRBD1 matching 9 bases. This CDR3 is 14 amino acids long. Losses at the gene ends were 1 base for V and 5 bases for J; bases not matched to a gene: 0. Germline assignment: CDR1 MNHNS and CDR2 SASEGT. CDR3 amino acids: CASSEDRGHQPQHF. CDR3 nucleotides: TGTGCCAGCAGTGAAGACAGGGGGCATCAGCCCCAGCATTTT.

The chain links TRBV15 to TRBJ1-2, with a possible D match to TRBD1 (5 bases). The CDR3 runs to 15 residues. CDR1 is LNHNV, CDR2 YYDKDF, per germline (reference sequence). Trimming shortened V by 5 bases and J by 5 bases, and 18 bases separated the two germline ends. CDR3 sequence (DNA): TGTGCCACCAGCGGAAAAGGGTGGACAAAATATGGCTACACCTTC. Protein: CATSGKGWTKYGYTF.

This clonotype was counted only a few times. The chain carries TRBV7-9 and TRBJ2-1; D unclear. The germline V gene has CDR1 SEHNR and CDR2 FQNEAQ (reference sequence). The CDR3 sequence is 15 residues long. The germline V and J ends were trimmed by 4 bases and 7 bases, with 17 bases remaining between them. Here the CDR3 reads CASSSSFSSRNEQFF. The CDR3 DNA reads TGTGCCAGCAGCTCCTCCTTTAGCTCGCGGAATGAGCAGTTCTTC.

The sample holds a few counts of this clonotype. The V call is TRBV20-1, the J call TRBJ2-3; 8 bases agree with TRBD1. This CDR3 region has 16 residues. With 0 bases clipped from V and 5 bases from J, the junction kept 10 bases outside the gene matches. Per germline, CDR1 DFQATT and CDR2 SNEGSKA (reference sequence). CDR3 in amino acids: CSAREPRQGAGDTQYF. CDR3 DNA: TGCAGTGCTAGAGAACCCCGGCAGGGGGCGGGAGATACGCAGTATTTT.

The rearrangement links TRBV5-1 to TRBJ1-1; TRBD1 aligns across 10 bases. Trimming cost V 4 bases and J 5 bases; bases outside gene matches: 8. The CDR3 is made up of 15 amino acids. Germline CDR1 and CDR2: SGHRS and YFSETQ. CDR3 nucleotides: TGCGCCAGCAGCCGCAGGACAGGGGGGAGGACTGAAGCTTTCTTT. Translating it yields CASSRRTGGRTEAFF.

This clonotype was seen at least ten times. The rearrangement joins TRBV5-1 to TRBJ2-3; 7 bases align to TRBD1. The CDR3 contains 14 residues. Germline CDR1 reads SGHRS; CDR2 reads YFSETQ. Losses at the gene ends were 5 bases for V and 0 bases for J; bases not matched to a gene: 3. The CDR3 nucleotides are TGCGCCAGCAGAACAGGGGCGAGCACAGATACGCAGTATTTT. Encoded protein: CASRTGASTDTQYF.

This rearrangement joins TRBV29-1 to TRBJ2-5; TRBD2 matches 15 bases. The CDR3 runs 15 residues. The junction had 4 bases not matched to a gene; V was cut back by 4 bases and J by 4 bases. Germline V lookup: CDR1 SQVTM, CDR2 ANQGSEA. CDR3 in amino acids: CSVVGLAGGRETQYF. For the CDR3, the DNA is TGCAGCGTTGTTGGACTAGCGGGGGGGCGAGAGACCCAGTACTTC.

This clonotype was counted ten times or more. The rearrangement joins TRBV18 to TRBJ1-1; a weak D match, TRBD1 (5 bases). V was clipped by 0 bases and J by 0 bases, with 8 bases between them. Per the germline V gene, CDR1 is KGHSH and CDR2 is LQKENI. The CDR3 extends over 15 amino acids. The DNA of the CDR3 is TGTGCCAGCTCACCACCTATAGGGGTGAACACTGAAGCTTTCTTT. Protein: CASSPPIGVNTEAFF.

Remarks on this clonotype: A read error may be the cause here, since a much bigger clone is one base away. The chain uses TRBV12-3 or TRBV12-4 and TRBJ1-5, with unresolved D. Trimming left V 7 bases short and J 1 base short, with 11 bases between. This CDR3 region has 14 residues. CDR3: CASTFAESNQPQHF. As DNA, the CDR3 is TGTGCCAGCACTTTTGCCGAGAGCAATCAGCCCCAGCATTTT.

In this sample, this clonotype turned up many times. The chain employs TRBV20-1 and TRBJ1-2; no clear D gene. The V end was cut by 0 bases, the J end by 2 bases, with 10 bases between. This CDR3 contains 14 residues. Germline V gene data show CDR1 as DFQATT and CDR2 as SNEGSKA (reference sequence). CDR3 residues: CSARDLAGNYGYTF. The CDR3 coding sequence is TGCAGTGCTAGAGATCTCGCCGGCAACTATGGCTACACCTTC.